This T cell receptor (beta chain) is drawn from a study of T cells after yellow fever vaccination. V lost 3 bases, J lost 4 bases, and 14 bases lay in between. This CDR3 has 15 residues. The germline CDR1 and CDR2 sequences are KGHSH and LQKENI. MiXCR was run by TCRdb on the 5' RACE reads, yielding one entry per CDR3 protein. The sample lists roughly 300,000 distinct CDR3 sequences; about 6.6% were seen once. This TCR was sampled from a man aged 18 to 29 who received the YFV17D yellow fever vaccine. The input for sequencing was PBMCs, taken roughly 46 days after the first yellow fever vaccination. The chain carries TRBV18 and TRBJ2-3; D remains unclear. CDR3 DNA: TGTGCCAGCTCACCGGGCACCTTGAGCGCAGATACGCAGTATTTT. The encoded protein is CASSPGTLSADTQYF.